Presented here are 23 T cell receptor beta chains from one specimen sequenced in a study of T cells in Graves' hyperthyroidism and ophthalmopathy. Amplification of TCR beta CDR3 regions was performed using RNA transcripts as template. First-round RT-PCR with HTBI primers amplified the TCR CDR3 region. TCRdb re-called the multiplex PCR reads with MiXCR, one entry per CDR3 protein. The table records 500,000 to 550,000 distinct CDR3 sequences, just under 20% of them present only once. The sequenced material came from blood. The receptors derive from a man aged 40-55 years with Graves' ophthalmopathy.

This clonotype occurred many times. V is TRBV20-1 and J is TRBJ2-3; D remains unclear. Germline V CDR1 and CDR2: DFQATT, SNEGSKA (reference sequence). The ends were cut back, 5 bases at V and 3 bases at J, with 12 bases in the middle. CDR3 size: 13 residues. CDR3 nucleotides: TGCAGTGCTTTGCGATCATTAACAGATACGCAGTATTTT. It translates to CSALRSLTDTQYF.

This clonotype was seen a few times. The CDR3 sequence: CSVERAGTYNEQFF. In nucleotides, the CDR3 is TGCAGCGTTGAACGAGCGGGGACATACAATGAGCAGTTCTTC. This chain connects TRBV29-1 to TRBJ2-1, with TRBD2 as a possible D gene (7 bases). CDR1 is SQVTM and CDR2 is ANQGSEA in the germline V gene. V lost 2 bases, J lost 4 bases, and 12 bases lay in between. CDR3 length: 14 residues.

This chain links TRBV7-2 with TRBJ2-7, with TRBD2 matching over 15 bases. The CDR3 has 20 residues. V dropped 3 bases and J dropped 2; count of bases not matched to a gene: 14. Germline assignment: CDR1 SGHTA and CDR2 FQGNSA. CDR3 region: CASSFLFGTSGRRRPYEQYF. The CDR3 bases are TGTGCCAGCAGCTTTCTCTTCGGGACTAGCGGGAGGCGGAGACCCTACGAGCAGTACTTC. The complete variable domain, with remaining parts taken from reference TRBV7-2 and TRBJ2-7, reads GAGVSQSPSNKVTEKGKDVELRCDPISGHTALYWYRQSLGQGLEFLIYFQGNSAPDKSGLPSDRFSAERTGGSVSTLTIQRTQQEDSAVYLCASSFLFGTSGRRRPYEQYFGPGTRLTVT.

This clonotype was observed many times. V usage is TRBV6-1 and J usage is TRBJ2-2; D may be TRBD1 (5 bases). V was trimmed by 4 bases and J by 3 bases, leaving 9 bases between them. Per the germline V gene, CDR1 is MNHNS and CDR2 is SASEGT. CDR3 size: 14 residues. The CDR3, as DNA: TGTGCCAGCAGTGGGCTAGGGGACACCGGGGAGCTGTTTTTT. It translates to CASSGLGDTGELFF.

This clonotype was seen a handful of times. The rearrangement joins TRBV30 to TRBJ2-7; the D gene is possibly TRBD2 (5 bases). V gave up 4 bases and J gave up 3 bases, with 10 bases separating them. The CDR3 consists of 12 residues. CDR1 and CDR2 (germline): GTSNPN, SVGIG (reference sequence). In DNA form, the CDR3 reads TGTGCCTGGAACTCGGGGATCTACGAGCAGTACTTC. It is translated as CAWNSGIYEQYF.

This clonotype came up many times. The chain links TRBV2 to TRBJ1-1, with TRBD1 identical over 8 bases. This CDR3 is 13 amino acids long. Germline V gene lookup returns CDR1 SNHLY and CDR2 FYNNEI. V shed 8 bases and J 4 bases; nucleotides not matched to a gene: 6. The CDR3 sequence is CASHYTGGTEAFF. In nucleotides, the CDR3 is TGTGCCAGCCATTATACAGGGGGCACTGAAGCTTTCTTT.

This clonotype was seen repeatedly, ten times or more. The gene calls are TRBV20-1 and TRBJ2-3; maybe TRBD2 (5 bases). Germline CDR1 is DFQATT and CDR2 is SNEGSKA (reference sequence). The V end was cut by 0 bases, the J end by 1 base, with 11 bases between. The CDR3 extends over 15 amino acids. CDR3 coding DNA: TGCAGTGCTAGAGATTGGCAGAGGGGCACAGATACGCAGTATTTT. It yields the protein CSARDWQRGTDTQYF.

The sample holds many counts of this clonotype. The chain uses TRBV14 and TRBJ2-1; 9 nucleotides line up with TRBD2. The germline CDR1 and CDR2 sequences are SGHDN and FVKESK. V gave up 7 bases and J gave up 8 bases; unmatched junction bases: 6. CDR3 size: 13 residues. The DNA of the CDR3 is TGTGCCAGCAAAGGGCGGGGGGGATATGAGCAGTTCTTC. It is translated as CASKGRGGYEQFF. Using reference TRBV14 and TRBJ2-1 for the parts outside the CDR3, the full variable domain is EAGVTQFPSHSVIEKGQTVTLRCDPISGHDNLYWYRRVMGKEIKFLLHFVKESKQDESGMPNNRFLAERTGGTYSTLKVQPAELEDSGVYFCASKGRGGYEQFFGPGTRLTVL.

This clonotype was seen a few times. The genes are TRBV7-2 and TRBJ2-1; possibly TRBD1 for D (6 bases). Trimming took off 4 bases at V and 5 bases at J, with 18 bases between the two ends. CDR1 and CDR2 (germline): SGHTA, FQGNSA. The CDR3 covers 16 residues. The CDR3 nucleotides read TGTGCCAGCAGCTCCATTATCAGGGGAATAAACAATGAGCAGTTCTTC. It encodes CASSSIIRGINNEQFF.

This clonotype was seen more than once but under ten times. The V call is TRBV5-6, the J call TRBJ1-1; D is uncertain. The CDR3 is made up of 17 amino acids. Trimming removed 2 bases at V and 1 base at J, with 18 bases between. Looked up from germline, CDR1 is SGHDT and CDR2 is YYEEEE. CDR3 sequence reads: CASSLGFLRRENTEAFF. In nucleotides, the CDR3 is TGTGCCAGCAGCTTAGGGTTCCTTAGGCGGGAGAACACTGAAGCTTTCTTT.

This chain links TRBV2 with TRBJ2-5; 7 bases are a match to TRBD2. The germline V gene has CDR1 SNHLY and CDR2 FYNNEI. The CDR3 sequence is 13 residues long. Trimming at V came to 8 bases and at J to 4 bases, leaving 7 bases not matched to a gene. CDR3 protein: CASWGGGGETQYF. The CDR3 region has the DNA TGTGCCAGCTGGGGCGGGGGAGGAGAGACCCAGTACTTC.

V gene TRBV7-2 combines with J gene TRBJ2-1; 13 positions match TRBD2. Germline assignment: CDR1 SGHTA and CDR2 FQGNSA. Unmatched junction bases numbered 11, after V lost 5 bases and J lost 4 bases. CDR3 length: 18 amino acids. The CDR3: CASSPSRLAGGGYNEQFF. CDR3 sequence (DNA): TGTGCCAGCAGCCCGAGCCGACTAGCGGGAGGCGGATACAATGAGCAGTTCTTC.

This clonotype has at least ten counts. The V gene is TRBV13, the J gene TRBJ2-1; D is unclear. V was pared by 6 bases and J by 9 bases, with 15 bases between. Germline CDR1 reads PRHDT; CDR2 reads FYEKMQ (reference sequence). The CDR3 contains 13 residues. The CDR3 is CASSPGRVGEQFF. In DNA form, the CDR3 reads TGTGCCAGCAGTCCTGGCCGGGTTGGTGAGCAGTTCTTC.

CDR3 residues: CASSEVWTGASYEQYF. The CDR3, as DNA: TGTGCCAGCAGTGAAGTCTGGACAGGGGCCTCCTACGAGCAGTACTTC. The chain links TRBV6-1 to TRBJ2-7, with TRBD1 identical over 9 bases. Germline CDR1 and CDR2: MNHNS and SASEGT. V gave up 1 base and J gave up 0 bases; unmatched junction bases: 4. The CDR3 extends over 16 amino acids.

The rearrangement joins TRBV15 to TRBJ2-1; 8 nucleotides align to TRBD2. CDR1 and CDR2 from the germline V gene are LNHNV and YYDKDF (reference sequence). This CDR3 comprises 15 residues. The trim removed 4 bases at V and 2 bases at J, leaving 4 bases unmatched. The CDR3 loop reads CATSKSGSAYNEQFF. The CDR3 DNA follows: TGTGCCACCAGCAAGAGCGGGAGTGCCTACAATGAGCAGTTCTTC. Full variable domain (missing parts from reference TRBV15 and TRBJ2-1): DAMVIQNPRYQVTQFGKPVTLSCSQTLNHNVMYWYQQKSSQAPKLLFHYYDKDFNNEADTPDNFQSRRPNTSFCFLDIRSPGLGDTAMYLCATSKSGSAYNEQFFGPGTRLTVL.

This clonotype was counted ten times or more. The rearrangement uses TRBV20-1 and TRBJ1-2, with D unclear. Germline V gene sequence: CDR1 DFQATT, CDR2 SNEGSKA (reference sequence). With 0 bases removed from V and 2 bases from J, the gap between germline ends came to 10 bases. The CDR3 runs to 14 residues. The CDR3 loop reads CSARDPLRNYGYTF. CDR3 in DNA: TGCAGTGCTAGAGATCCCCTGCGCAACTATGGCTACACCTTC.

This clonotype was seen ten or more times. The CDR3 loop is CAWSGGGRGRAFF. CDR3 DNA sequence: TGTGCCTGGAGTGGGGGTGGACGGGGTAGGGCTTTCTTT. This sequence joins TRBV30 and TRBJ1-1; D unresolved. Germline loops: CDR1 GTSNPN, CDR2 SVGIG (reference sequence). The length of the CDR3 is 13 residues. Trimming pared 1 base from V and 11 bases from J, leaving 17 bases between.

This clonotype was detected many times. The rearrangement uses TRBV28 and TRBJ2-7; 11 bases are a match to TRBD2. Germline V gives CDR1 MDHEN, CDR2 SYDVKM. J was trimmed by 4 bases and V by 7 bases; bases with no gene match: 6. The CDR3 covers 14 residues. The CDR3 region is CASTHLAGGYEQYF. In DNA, the CDR3 is TGTGCCAGCACCCATCTAGCGGGAGGTTACGAGCAGTACTTC.

Many counts were recorded for this clonotype. The chain couples TRBV28 to TRBJ2-7; D remains ambiguous. Trimming removed 3 bases from V and 5 bases from J, with 17 bases in between. CDR1 and CDR2 from the germline V gene are MDHEN and SYDVKM. CDR3 length: 15 residues. In DNA form, the CDR3 reads TGTGCCAGCAGTTTTTTATCCGTGGTACCGCACGAGCAGTACTTC. As protein: CASSFLSVVPHEQYF. Looking up the rest from reference TRBV28 and TRBJ2-7 gives the full variable domain: DVKVTQSSRYLVKRTGEKVFLECVQDMDHENMFWYRQDPGLGLRLIYFSYDVKMKEKGDIPEGYSVSREKKERFSLILESASTNQTSMYLCASSFLSVVPHEQYFGPGTRLTVT.

The chain links TRBV20-1 to TRBJ2-2; tentatively, D is TRBD1 or TRBD2 (5 bases each). Per the germline V gene, CDR1 is DFQATT and CDR2 is SNEGSKA (reference sequence). This CDR3 is built from 16 residues. V was shortened by 5 bases and J by 5 bases, with 21 bases between the two germline ends. This CDR3 reads CSAPRVERGETGELFF. The DNA for the CDR3 is TGCAGTGCTCCCCGGGTGGAACGGGGCGAGACCGGGGAGCTGTTTTTT.

This clonotype was detected many times. The chain couples TRBV27 to TRBJ2-1, with TRBD1 matching over 9 bases. Germline V CDR1 and CDR2: MNHEY, SMNVEV (reference sequence). The CDR3 has 16 residues. V shed 5 bases and J 3 bases; nucleotides not matched to a gene: 8. CDR3 sequence reads: CASSPLGTGSYNEQFF. The CDR3 DNA follows: TGTGCCAGCAGTCCCCTGGGGACAGGGAGCTACAATGAGCAGTTCTTC.

This clonotype was picked up a small number of times. The chain has TRBV7-9 and TRBJ1-5; perhaps TRBD1 as D (5 bases). Germline V gene lookup returns CDR1 SEHNR and CDR2 FQNEAQ (reference sequence). Between the trimmed V and J ends, which lost 0 bases and 4 bases, there was a span of 10 bases. The CDR3 runs 15 residues. CDR3 protein: CASSLAPAGNQPQHF. The DNA for the CDR3 is TGTGCCAGCAGCTTAGCCCCCGCAGGGAATCAGCCCCAGCATTTT.

A few counts support this clonotype. The chain uses TRBV7-6 and TRBJ2-1; possible D gene TRBD1, 5 bases. V lost 1 base and J lost 6, with 13 bases in between. Per germline, CDR1 SGHVS and CDR2 FNYEAQ. This CDR3 region has 15 residues. The DNA for the CDR3 is TGTGCCAGCAGCTTAGTTTTCGCCACAGGCAATGAGCAGTTCTTC. Protein: CASSLVFATGNEQFF.